Listed below are T cell receptor beta chains from one sample, sequenced in a study of CD8+ T cells in alopecia areata. Sequenced by immunoSEQ multiplex PCR; TCRdb stores in-frame clones only, minus some. This sample has 150,000 or so clones, with about 87% found just once. The material sequenced was CD8+ T cells sorted from blood, taken at week 0. The receptors stem from a human donor with alopecia areata. CDR3s include the opening cysteine and the closing phenylalanine or tryptophan. A D gene is named only where the DNA matches it firmly.

j_call	cdr3_length	d_call	v_call	cdr3_nt	cdr3_aa
TRBJ2-7	16	TRBD1	TRBV5-1	TGCGCCAGCAGCTTGGCCGGAGTAACAGGGGGCGACGAGCAGTACTTC	CASSLAGVTGGDEQYF
TRBJ2-5	12	NA	TRBV13	TGTGCCAGCAGCTCCGACCCGATGACCCAGTACTTC	CASSSDPMTQYF
TRBJ2-7	12	NA	TRBV5-1	TGCGCCAGCAGCGTTGACAGCTACGAGCAGTACTTC	CASSVDSYEQYF
TRBJ2-7	14	NA	TRBV29-1	TGCAGCGTTGAATGGCAGGGGCAATCCTACGAGCAGTACTTC	CSVEWQGQSYEQYF
TRBJ2-7	14	NA	TRBV7-6	TGTGCCAGCAGCCGAGAGGGGAGACCGTACGAGCAGTACTTC	CASSREGRPYEQYF
TRBJ2-7	14	NA	TRBV7-6	TGTGCCAGCAGCCCAGGGACGGATTCCTACGAGCAGTACTTC	CASSPGTDSYEQYF
TRBJ2-1	12	TRBD1	TRBV29-1	TGCAGCGCAGTACACAGGGGGCCTGAGCAGTTCTTC	CSAVHRGPEQFF
TRBJ2-7	13	NA	TRBV7-2	TGTGCCAGCAGCTTCGGACTACCCTACGAGCAGTACTTC	CASSFGLPYEQYF
TRBJ2-3	16	NA	TRBV25-1	TGTGCCAGCAGGAAAGAGTGGGACCGCAGCACAGATACGCAGTATTTT	CASRKEWDRSTDTQYF
TRBJ2-6	16	TRBD1	TRBV11-3	TGTGCCAGCAGCCCGGGACAGCTCTCTGGGGCCAACGTCCTGACTTTC	CASSPGQLSGANVLTF
TRBJ2-7	12	TRBD2	TRBV5-6	TGTGCCAGCCGATCGGGGGGTTACGAGCAGTACTTC	CASRSGGYEQYF
TRBJ2-2	16	TRBD1	TRBV6-5	TGTGCCAGCAGTTACCAAACAGGGGGCGATGGCGGGGAGCTGTTTTTT	CASSYQTGGDGGELFF
TRBJ2-7	14	NA	TRBV10-2	TGCGCCAGCAGTGATGTAGAAGCCTATTACGAGCAGTACTTC	CASSDVEAYYEQYF
TRBJ2-7	14	TRBD1	TRBV19	TGTGCCAGTAGCCCCGGACAGGGGGACTACGAGCAGTACTTC	CASSPGQGDYEQYF